This T cell receptor beta chain was recovered during a study of blood T cell repertoires in COVID-19. Study-level background: Collection of acute and convalescent COVID-19 samples took place in the United States, Italy and Spain.

Trimming cost V 5 bases and J 2 bases; bases outside gene matches: 4. The V gene's germline CDR1 is MNHEY and CDR2 SVGEGT. CDR3 length: 14 residues. This clone was recorded a few times. The table came from immunoSEQ multiplex PCR; TCRdb's copy has only in-frame clones and leaves some out. The table shows about 75,000 clones, with about 74% occurring only once. The TCR comes from a human donor with acute or convalescent COVID-19. The donor label of this sample is uncertain. The specimen sequenced was peripheral blood. This rearrangement joins TRBV6-2 or TRBV6-3 to TRBJ2-7, with TRBD1 identical over 9 bases. CDR3 sequence: CASSTRTGAYEQYF. The CDR3 nucleotides read TGTGCCAGCAGTACTCGGACAGGGGCCTACGAGCAGTACTTC.